This TCR beta chain was recovered during a study of T cell responses to AZD1222 COVID-19 vaccine. Findings of the study overall: When two AZD1222 doses had been given, Spike-specific TCR breadth and depth rose. Samples come after the peak T cell response, not at day 14.

Assay: immunoSEQ multiplex PCR; the TCRdb copy retains only in-frame clones and omits some. The data show approximately 75,000 clones, roughly 91% seen once. As to this clone: Its antigen is undetermined.

This TCR came from an adult who received the AZD1222 COVID-19 vaccine. The sample was peripheral blood, taken 28 days after the second AZD1222 dose.

The CDR3 region is CASSPGGYGYTF. The CDR3 bases are TGCGCCAGCAGCCCGGGAGGCTATGGCTACACCTTC. The V and J genes are TRBV4-3 and TRBJ1-2; D is unclear. CDR1 and CDR2 from the germline V gene are LGHNA and YSLEER. CDR3 size: 12 residues. The V and J ends lost 4 bases and 4 bases respectively, with 7 bases between them.